Here is one TCR beta chain with its context. This clonotype was seen ten or more times. Its antigen is not yet known. Base quality data are lacking; no much larger clone is found one base away. The sequencing machine was an Illumina NovaSeq 6000. cDNA libraries for TCRalpha and TCRbeta were prepared by 5'RACE using constant-segment primers, with sample barcodes and unique molecular identifiers added. Trizol reagent was used to extract RNA from every sample. Amplification of the libraries took two PCR steps, and the second step added a second sample barcode plus Illumina TruSeq adapters. The libraries were sequenced on an Illumina NovaSeq using 2 x 150 bp paired-end reads. As for how the authors treated the data: Demultiplexing of reads and collapsing into UMI-guided consensus sequences were performed with migec v1.2.7. With mixcr v2.1.11, UMI consensuses were aligned to TRA and TRB V and J templates and assembled into clonotypes. A clonotype was counted as expanded or contracted only if both edgeR and NoisET called the change significant, with noise models trained on biological replicates. For edgeR calls, the cutoffs were a false discovery rate-adjusted p below 0.01 and a log2 fold-change threshold of 1. PCA with hierarchical clustering of max-normalized trajectories of the 1000 most abundant clonotypes was used as exploratory dynamics analysis. Each responding clone was given a CD4 or CD8 phenotype based on the CD4+ and CD8+ repertoires, which had been sequenced separately. In TCRdb, the public reads were trimmed at Q25 with fastp and aligned with MiXCR, with productive beta chains retained. Identical CDR3 proteins give one entry, which carries the most common genes and DNA. These V and J calls are TCRdb output, not the study's own analysis. Counted in this sample were roughly 15,000 distinct CDR3 sequences; around 25% of them appeared once. The ten largest clonotypes hold more than 55% of the sample.

Ficoll-Paque density gradient centrifugation was used to isolate PBMCs. The entry originates in a study of T-cell memory formation after mild COVID-19 (dated by TCRdb to the early 2020s). In terms of the full investigation: TCR sequence clusters from the two donors were found to be largely donor specific. Two young, previously healthy adult volunteers made up the cohort, one male and one female. Longitudinal TCRalpha and TCRbeta repertoire sequencing tracked T-cell clones expanding and contracting after mild COVID-19 in two donors. Overall study results and their limits: The study included only two mild cases, and larger cohorts that include severe cases with pre-infection samples were judged to be necessary. SARS-CoV-2 specificity was not confirmed for the second-wave clones peaking on day 37. Contracting CD4+ clones appeared mostly in the CM and EM memory subsets, whereas CD8+ clones were enriched in EMRA. The detection of some responding clones in pre-infection memory suggests that pre-existing cross-reactive memory T cells joined the SARS-CoV-2 response. Clones contracting from day 15 to 85 had balanced CD4/CD8 phenotypes, while a second wave expanding from day 15 to 37 was biased towards CD4+.

Sequenced input: PBMCs or a T cell subset sorted from them (not recorded which). The sequence came from a man younger than 30 who had mild COVID-19 (a few samples of this study predate the infection). The sample titles of this study are shuffled in the database, so cell type and time point are left out; the donor was told from shared clones.

The nucleotides read TGTGCCAGCAATTCCGTGGGGGGCGTCGGTTTTGAGACTTTCTTT. Translated, it reads CASNSVGGVGFETFF. This sequence uses TRBV12-3 or TRBV12-4 and TRBJ1-1; the D gene is possibly TRBD1, with 6 bases matching. At the junction V is shortened by 7 bases and J by 12 bases, with 27 bases in between. From its cysteine to its phenylalanine, the CDR3 spans 15 amino acids. Left in the record is the CDR3 DNA by itself, 45 bases read in frame from the first base.